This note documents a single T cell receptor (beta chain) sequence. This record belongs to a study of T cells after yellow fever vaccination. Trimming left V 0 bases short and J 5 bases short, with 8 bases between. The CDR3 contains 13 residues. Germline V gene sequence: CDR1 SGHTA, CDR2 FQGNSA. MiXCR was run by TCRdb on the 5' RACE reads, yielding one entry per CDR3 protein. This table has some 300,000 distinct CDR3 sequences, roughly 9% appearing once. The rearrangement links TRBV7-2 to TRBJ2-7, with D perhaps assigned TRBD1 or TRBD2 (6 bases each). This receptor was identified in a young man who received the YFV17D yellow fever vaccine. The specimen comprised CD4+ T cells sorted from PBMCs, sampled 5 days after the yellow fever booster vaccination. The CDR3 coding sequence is TGTGCCAGCAGCTTAGCGAGGGGGGACGAGCAGTACTTC. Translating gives CASSLARGDEQYF.